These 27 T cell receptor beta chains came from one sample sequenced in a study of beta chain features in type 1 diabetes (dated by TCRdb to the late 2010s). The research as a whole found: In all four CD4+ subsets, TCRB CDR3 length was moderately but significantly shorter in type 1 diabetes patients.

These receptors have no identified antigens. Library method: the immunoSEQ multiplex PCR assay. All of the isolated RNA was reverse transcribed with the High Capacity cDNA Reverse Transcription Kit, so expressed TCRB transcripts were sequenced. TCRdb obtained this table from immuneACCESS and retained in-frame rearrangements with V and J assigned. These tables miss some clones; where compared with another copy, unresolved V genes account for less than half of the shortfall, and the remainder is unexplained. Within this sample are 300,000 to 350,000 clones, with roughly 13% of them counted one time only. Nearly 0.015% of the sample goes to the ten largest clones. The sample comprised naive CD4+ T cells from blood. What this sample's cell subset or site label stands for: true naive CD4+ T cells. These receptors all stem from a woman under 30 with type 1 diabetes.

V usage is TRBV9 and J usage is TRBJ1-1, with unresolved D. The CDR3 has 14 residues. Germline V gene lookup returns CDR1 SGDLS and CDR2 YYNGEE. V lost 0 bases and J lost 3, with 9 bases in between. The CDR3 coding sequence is TGTGCCAGCAGCGTAGGAGGGAAGGACACTGAAGCTTTCTTT. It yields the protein CASSVGGKDTEAFF.

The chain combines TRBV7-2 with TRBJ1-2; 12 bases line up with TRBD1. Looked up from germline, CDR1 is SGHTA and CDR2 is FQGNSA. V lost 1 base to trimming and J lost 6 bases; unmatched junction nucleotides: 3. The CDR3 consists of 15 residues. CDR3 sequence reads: CASSLGGQGAHGYTF. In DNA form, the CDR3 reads TGTGCCAGCAGCTTAGGGGGACAGGGGGCCCATGGCTACACCTTC.

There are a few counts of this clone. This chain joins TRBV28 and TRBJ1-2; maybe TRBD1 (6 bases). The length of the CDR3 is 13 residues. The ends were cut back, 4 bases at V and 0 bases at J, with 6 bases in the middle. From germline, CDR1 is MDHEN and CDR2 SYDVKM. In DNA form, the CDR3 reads TGTGCCAGCAGTTCAGGGGCTAACTATGGCTACACCTTC. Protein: CASSSGANYGYTF.

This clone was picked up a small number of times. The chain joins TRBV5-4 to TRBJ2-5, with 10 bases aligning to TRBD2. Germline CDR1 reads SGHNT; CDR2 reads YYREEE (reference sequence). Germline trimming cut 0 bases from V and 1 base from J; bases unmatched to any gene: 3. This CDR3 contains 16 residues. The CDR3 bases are TGTGCCAGCAGCTTGGCGGTAGCGGGGGGCCAAGAGACCCAGTACTTC. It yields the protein CASSLAVAGGQETQYF.

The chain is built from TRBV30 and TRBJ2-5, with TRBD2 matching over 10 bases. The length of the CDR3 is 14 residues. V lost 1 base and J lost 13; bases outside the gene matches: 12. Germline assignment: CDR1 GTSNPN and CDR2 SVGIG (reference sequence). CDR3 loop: CAWSGWTSGGARYF. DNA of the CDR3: TGTGCCTGGAGTGGATGGACTAGCGGAGGGGCCCGGTACTTC.

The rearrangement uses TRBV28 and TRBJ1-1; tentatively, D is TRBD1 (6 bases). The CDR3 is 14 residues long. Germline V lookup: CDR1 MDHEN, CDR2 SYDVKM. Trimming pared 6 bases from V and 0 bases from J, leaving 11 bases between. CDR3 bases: TGTGCCAGCAGACCAGGACAGCTGAACACTGAAGCTTTCTTT. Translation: CASRPGQLNTEAFF.

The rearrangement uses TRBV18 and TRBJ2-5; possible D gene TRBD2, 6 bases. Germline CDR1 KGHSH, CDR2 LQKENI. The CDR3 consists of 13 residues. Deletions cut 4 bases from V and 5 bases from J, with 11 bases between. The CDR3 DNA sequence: TGTGCCAGCTCACTAACCCGGGAGGAGACCCAGTACTTC. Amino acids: CASSLTREETQYF.

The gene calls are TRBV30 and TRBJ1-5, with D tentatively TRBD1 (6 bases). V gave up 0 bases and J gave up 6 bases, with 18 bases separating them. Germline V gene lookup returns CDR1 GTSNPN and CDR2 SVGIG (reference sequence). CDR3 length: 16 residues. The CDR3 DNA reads TGTGCCTGGAGTGTACAAAGGGGGGGGAAGGTTCAGCCCCAGCATTTT. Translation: CAWSVQRGGKVQPQHF.

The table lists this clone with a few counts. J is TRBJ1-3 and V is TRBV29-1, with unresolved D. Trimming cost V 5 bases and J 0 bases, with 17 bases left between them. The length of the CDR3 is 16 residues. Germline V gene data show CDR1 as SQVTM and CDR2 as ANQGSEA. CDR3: CSVLNSTPSSGNTIYF. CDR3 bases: TGCAGCGTTCTTAACAGCACACCAAGCTCTGGAAACACCATATATTTT.

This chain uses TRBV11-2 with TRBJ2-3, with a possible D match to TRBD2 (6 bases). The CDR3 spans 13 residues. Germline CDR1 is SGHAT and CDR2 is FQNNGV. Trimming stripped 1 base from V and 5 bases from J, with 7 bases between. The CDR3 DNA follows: TGTGCCAGCAGCTTAGGGGGGGTAGATACGCAGTATTTT. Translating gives CASSLGGVDTQYF.

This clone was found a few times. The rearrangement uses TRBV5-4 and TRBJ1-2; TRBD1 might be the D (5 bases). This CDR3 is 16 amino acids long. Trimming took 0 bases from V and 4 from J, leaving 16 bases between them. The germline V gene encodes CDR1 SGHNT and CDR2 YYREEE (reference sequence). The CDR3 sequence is CASSLGGALTFYGYTF. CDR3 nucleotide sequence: TGTGCCAGCAGCTTGGGCGGGGCCCTAACCTTCTATGGCTACACCTTC.

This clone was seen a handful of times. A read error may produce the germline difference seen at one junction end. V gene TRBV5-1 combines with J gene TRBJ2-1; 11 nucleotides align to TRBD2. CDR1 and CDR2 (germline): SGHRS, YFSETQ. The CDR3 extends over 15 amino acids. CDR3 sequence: CASSQGLADYSEQFF. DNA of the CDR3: TGCGCCAGCAGCCAGGGACTAGCGGACTACAGTGAGCAGTTCTTC.

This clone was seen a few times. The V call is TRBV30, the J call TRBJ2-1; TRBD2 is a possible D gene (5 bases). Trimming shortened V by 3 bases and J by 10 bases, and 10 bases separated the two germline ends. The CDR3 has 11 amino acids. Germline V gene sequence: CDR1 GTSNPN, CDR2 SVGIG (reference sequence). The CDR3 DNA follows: TGTGCCTGGAGCGGGGAGCGCGAGCAGTTCTTC. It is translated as CAWSGEREQFF.

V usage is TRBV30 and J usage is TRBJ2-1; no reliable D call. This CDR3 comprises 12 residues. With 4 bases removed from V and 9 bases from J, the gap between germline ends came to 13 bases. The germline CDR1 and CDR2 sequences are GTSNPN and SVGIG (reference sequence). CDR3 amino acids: CAWTNRGREQFF. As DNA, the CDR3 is TGTGCCTGGACAAACCGAGGTCGTGAGCAGTTCTTC.

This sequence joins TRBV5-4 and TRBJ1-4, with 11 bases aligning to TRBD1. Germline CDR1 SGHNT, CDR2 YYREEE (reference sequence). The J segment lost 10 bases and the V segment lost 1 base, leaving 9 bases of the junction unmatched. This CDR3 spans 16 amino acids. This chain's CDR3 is CASSLTQRTGGGKLFF. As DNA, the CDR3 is TGTGCCAGCAGCTTGACCCAAAGGACAGGGGGCGGAAAACTGTTTTTT. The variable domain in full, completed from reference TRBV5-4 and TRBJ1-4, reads ETGVTQSPTHLIKTRGQQVTLRCSSQSGHNTVSWYQQALGQGPQFIFQYYREEENGRGNFPPRFSGLQFPNYSSELNVNALELDDSALYLCASSLTQRTGGGKLFFGSGTQLSVL.

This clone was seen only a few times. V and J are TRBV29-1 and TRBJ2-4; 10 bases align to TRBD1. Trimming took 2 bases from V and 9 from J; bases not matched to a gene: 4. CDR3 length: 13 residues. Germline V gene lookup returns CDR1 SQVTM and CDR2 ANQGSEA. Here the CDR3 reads CSVEPRTGGIQYF. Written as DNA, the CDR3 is TGCAGCGTTGAACCGAGGACAGGGGGCATTCAGTACTTC.

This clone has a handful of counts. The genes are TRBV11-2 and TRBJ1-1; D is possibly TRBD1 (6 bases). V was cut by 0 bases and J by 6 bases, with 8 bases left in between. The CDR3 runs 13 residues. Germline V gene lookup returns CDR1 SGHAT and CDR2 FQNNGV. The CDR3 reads CASSLDRGSEAFF. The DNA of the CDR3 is TGTGCCAGCAGCTTAGACAGGGGCTCTGAAGCTTTCTTT. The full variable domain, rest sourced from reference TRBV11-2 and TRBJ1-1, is EAGVAQSPRYKIIEKRQSVAFWCNPISGHATLYWYQQILGQGPKLLIQFQNNGVVDDSQLPKDRFSAERLKGVDSTLKIQPAKLEDSAVYLCASSLDRGSEAFFGQGTRLTVV.

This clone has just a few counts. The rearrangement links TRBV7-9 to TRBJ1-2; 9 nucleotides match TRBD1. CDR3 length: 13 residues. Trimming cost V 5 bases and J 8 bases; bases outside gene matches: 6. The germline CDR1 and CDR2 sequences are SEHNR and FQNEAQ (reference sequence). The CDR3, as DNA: TGTGCCAGCAGCCTACGGACAGGGGACGGCTACACCTTC. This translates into CASSLRTGDGYTF.

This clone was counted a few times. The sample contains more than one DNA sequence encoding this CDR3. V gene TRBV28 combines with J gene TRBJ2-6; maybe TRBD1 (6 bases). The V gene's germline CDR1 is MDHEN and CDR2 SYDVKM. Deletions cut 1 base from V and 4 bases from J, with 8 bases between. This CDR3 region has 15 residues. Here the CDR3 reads CASSLSGAGANVLTF. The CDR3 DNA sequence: TGTGCCAGCAGTTTATCAGGGGCAGGGGCCAACGTCCTGACTTTC.

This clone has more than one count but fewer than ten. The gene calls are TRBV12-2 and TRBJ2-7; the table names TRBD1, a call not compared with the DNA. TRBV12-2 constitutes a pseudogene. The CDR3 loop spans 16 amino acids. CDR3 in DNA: TGTGCAAGTCGCTTAAAGGTAAGGGACAACTCCTACGAGCAGTACTTC. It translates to CASRLKVRDNSYEQYF.

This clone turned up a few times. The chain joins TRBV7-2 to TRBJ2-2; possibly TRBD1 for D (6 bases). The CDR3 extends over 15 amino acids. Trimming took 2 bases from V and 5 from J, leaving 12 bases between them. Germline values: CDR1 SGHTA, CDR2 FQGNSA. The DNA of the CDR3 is TGTGCCAGCAGCTTAACCGGGACACTTACCGGGGAGCTGTTTTTT. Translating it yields CASSLTGTLTGELFF.

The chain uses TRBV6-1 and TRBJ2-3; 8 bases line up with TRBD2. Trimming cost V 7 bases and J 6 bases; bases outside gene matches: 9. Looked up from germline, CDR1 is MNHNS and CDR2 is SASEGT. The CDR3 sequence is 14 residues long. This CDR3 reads CASKRREVGDTQYF. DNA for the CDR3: TGTGCCAGCAAAAGGCGGGAGGTCGGGGATACGCAGTATTTT.

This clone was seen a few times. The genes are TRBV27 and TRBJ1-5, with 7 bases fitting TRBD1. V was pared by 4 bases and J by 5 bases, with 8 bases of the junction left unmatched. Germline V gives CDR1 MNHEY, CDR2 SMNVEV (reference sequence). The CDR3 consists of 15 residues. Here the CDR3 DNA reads TGTGCCAGCAGTTCCGGACAGGTGACTCATCAGCCCCAGCATTTT. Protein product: CASSSGQVTHQPQHF.

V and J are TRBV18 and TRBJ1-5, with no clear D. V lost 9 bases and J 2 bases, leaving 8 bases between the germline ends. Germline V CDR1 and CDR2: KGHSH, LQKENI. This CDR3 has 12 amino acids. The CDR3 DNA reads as TGTGCCAGTCGCCGAGGCAATCAGCCCCAGCATTTT. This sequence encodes CASRRGNQPQHF.

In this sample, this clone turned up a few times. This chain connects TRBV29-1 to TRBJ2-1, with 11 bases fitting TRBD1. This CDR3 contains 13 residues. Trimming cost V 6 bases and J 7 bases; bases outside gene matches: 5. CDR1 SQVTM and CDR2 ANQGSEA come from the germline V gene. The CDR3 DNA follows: TGCAGCGTCACGGGACAGGGGGGGAATGAGCAGTTCTTC. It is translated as CSVTGQGGNEQFF.

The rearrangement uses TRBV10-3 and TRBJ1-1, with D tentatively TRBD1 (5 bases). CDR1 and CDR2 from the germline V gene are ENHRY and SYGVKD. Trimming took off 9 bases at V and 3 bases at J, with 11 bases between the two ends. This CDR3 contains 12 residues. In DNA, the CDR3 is TGTGCCATTGCAGGGTTCGACACTGAAGCTTTCTTT. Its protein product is CAIAGFDTEAFF.

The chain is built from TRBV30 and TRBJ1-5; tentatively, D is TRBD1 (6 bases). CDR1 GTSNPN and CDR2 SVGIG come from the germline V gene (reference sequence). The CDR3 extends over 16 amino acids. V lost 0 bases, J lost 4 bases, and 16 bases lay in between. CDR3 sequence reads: CAWSVRGAVLNQPQHF. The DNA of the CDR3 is TGTGCCTGGAGTGTACGGGGGGCAGTCCTAAATCAGCCCCAGCATTTT. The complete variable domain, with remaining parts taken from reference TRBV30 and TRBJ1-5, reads SQTIHQWPATLVQPVGSPLSLECTVEGTSNPNLYWYRQAAGRGLQLLFYSVGIGQISSEVPQNLSASRPQDRQFILSSKKLLLSDSGFYLCAWSVRGAVLNQPQHFGDGTRLSIL.